This T cell receptor (beta chain) was recovered during a study of cytomegalovirus exposure and HLA in healthy donors. This CDR3 has 19 residues. Trimming cost V 5 bases and J 3 bases; bases outside gene matches: 10. Germline-derived CDR1 and CDR2 are SGHTA and FQGTGA. The PCR used 60 Vbeta and 13 Jbeta primers. Sequenced by immunoSEQ multiplex PCR; TCRdb stores in-frame clones only, minus some. This table lists about 120,000 clones. The chain employs TRBV7-3 and TRBJ2-4; 16 nucleotides agree with TRBD2. The sample comprised PBMCs. The TCR originated in a woman aged 40 to 50 in good health and CMV-seropositive. The CDR3 here is CASSLQGLAGGPGKNIQYF. The CDR3, as DNA: TGTGCCAGCAGCCTACAGGGACTAGCGGGAGGGCCGGGCAAAAACATTCAGTACTTC.